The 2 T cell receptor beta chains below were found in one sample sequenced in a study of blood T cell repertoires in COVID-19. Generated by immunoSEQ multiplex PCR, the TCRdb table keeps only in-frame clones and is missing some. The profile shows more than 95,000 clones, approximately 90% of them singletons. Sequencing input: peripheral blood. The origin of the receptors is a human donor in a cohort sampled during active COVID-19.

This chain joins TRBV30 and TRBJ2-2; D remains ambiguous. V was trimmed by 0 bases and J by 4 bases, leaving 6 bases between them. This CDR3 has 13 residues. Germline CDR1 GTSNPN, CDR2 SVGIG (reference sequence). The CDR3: CAWSVLLTGELFF. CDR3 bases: TGTGCCTGGAGTGTACTACTCACCGGGGAGCTGTTTTTT.

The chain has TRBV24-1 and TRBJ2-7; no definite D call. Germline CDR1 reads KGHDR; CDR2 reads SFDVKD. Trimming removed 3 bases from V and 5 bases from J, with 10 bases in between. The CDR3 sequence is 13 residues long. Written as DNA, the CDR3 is TGTGCCACCAGTGATCCCGCCCGGGACGAGCAGTACTTC. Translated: CATSDPARDEQYF.